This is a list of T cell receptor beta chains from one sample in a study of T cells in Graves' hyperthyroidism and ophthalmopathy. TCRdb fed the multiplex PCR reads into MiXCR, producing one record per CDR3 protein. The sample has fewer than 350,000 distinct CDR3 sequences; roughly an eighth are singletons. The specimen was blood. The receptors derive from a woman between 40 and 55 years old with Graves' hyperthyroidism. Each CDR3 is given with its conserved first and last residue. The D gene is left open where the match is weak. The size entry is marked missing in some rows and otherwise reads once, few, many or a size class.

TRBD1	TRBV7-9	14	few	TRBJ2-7	CASSLGQGVHEQYF	TGTGCCAGCAGCTTGGGACAGGGTGTTCACGAGCAGTACTTC
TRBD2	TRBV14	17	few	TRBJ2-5	CASSQDPPVAGEETQYF	TGTGCCAGCAGCCAAGATCCCCCGGTAGCGGGAGAAGAGACCCAGTACTTC
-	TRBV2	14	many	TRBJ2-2	CASSARLAGGELFF	TGTGCCAGCAGTGCACGACTTGCAGGGGGGGAGCTGTTTTTT
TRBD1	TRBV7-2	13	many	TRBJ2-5	CASSLRGRETQYF	TGTGCCAGCAGCCTCAGGGGGAGAGAGACCCAGTACTTC
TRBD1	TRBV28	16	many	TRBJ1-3	CASSLGQRYLGNTIYF	TGTGCCAGCAGTTTGGGACAGCGATACCTGGGAAACACCATATATTTT
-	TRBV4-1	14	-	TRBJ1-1	CASNPGAGGTEAFF	TGCGCCAGCAACCCCGGCGCCGGGGGGACTGAAGCTTTCTTT
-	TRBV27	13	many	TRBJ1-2	CASSPRAAYGYTF	TGTGCCAGCAGTCCCCGTGCAGCCTATGGCTACACCTTC
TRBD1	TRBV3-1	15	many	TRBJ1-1	CASSRTGTGNTEAFF	TGTGCCAGCAGCCGTACTGGGACAGGGAACACTGAAGCTTTCTTT
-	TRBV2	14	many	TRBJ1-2	CASSEGRGYDGYTF	TGTGCCAGCAGTGAAGGCCGGGGGTACGATGGCTACACCTTC
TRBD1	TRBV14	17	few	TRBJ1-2	CASSQPGQGAFGYGYTF	TGTGCCAGCAGCCAACCGGGACAGGGGGCTTTCGGCTATGGCTACACCTTC
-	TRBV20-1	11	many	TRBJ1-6	CSAVVGGALHF	TGCAGTGCTGTGGTAGGGGGAGCCCTCCACTTT
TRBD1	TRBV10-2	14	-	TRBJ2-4	CASRPGQGVNIQYF	TGCGCCAGCAGGCCTGGACAGGGGGTAAACATTCAGTACTTC
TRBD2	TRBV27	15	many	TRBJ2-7	CASRLTSGVTYEQYF	TGTGCCAGCAGGCTGACTAGCGGGGTTACCTACGAGCAGTACTTC
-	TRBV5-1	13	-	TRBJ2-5	CASSFPGIETQYF	TGCGCCAGCAGCTTCCCAGGGATAGAGACCCAGTACTTC
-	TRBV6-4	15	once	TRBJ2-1	CASSDEPDGYNEQFF	TGTGCCAGCAGTGACGAACCCGACGGGTACAATGAGCAGTTCTTC
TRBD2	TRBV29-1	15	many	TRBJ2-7	CSVEDGLAGTYEQYF	TGCAGCGTTGAAGATGGACTAGCGGGAACCTACGAGCAGTACTTC
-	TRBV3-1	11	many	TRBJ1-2	CASSQSYGYTF	TGTGCCAGCAGCCAGAGCTATGGCTACACCTTC
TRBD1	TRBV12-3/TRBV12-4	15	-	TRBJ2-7	CASSLRNRGLYEQYF	TGTGCCAGCAGCTTGAGGAACAGGGGTTTGTACGAGCAGTACTTC
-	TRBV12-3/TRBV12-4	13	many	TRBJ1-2	CASRAGGKVGYTF	TGTGCCAGCAGGGCGGGGGGCAAGGTTGGCTACACCTTC
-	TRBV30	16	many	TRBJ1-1	CAWSVLWGGGRRKAFF	TGTGCCTGGAGTGTACTTTGGGGGGGAGGAAGGAGGAAAGCTTTCTTT
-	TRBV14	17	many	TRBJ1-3	CASSQDLEGYSGNTIYF	TGTGCCAGCAGCCAAGATCTTGAGGGCTACTCTGGAAACACCATATATTTT
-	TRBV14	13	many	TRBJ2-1	CASSQVPGLEQFF	TGTGCCAGCAGCCAAGTTCCGGGACTTGAGCAGTTCTTC
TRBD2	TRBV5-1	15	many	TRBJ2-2	CASSLGLAGAGELFF	TGCGCCAGCAGCTTGGGACTAGCGGGAGCCGGGGAGCTGTTTTTT
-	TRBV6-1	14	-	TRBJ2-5	CASRTGPKVETQYF	TGTGCCAGCAGGACGGGACCAAAAGTGGAGACCCAGTACTTC
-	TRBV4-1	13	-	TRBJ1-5	CASSQNRDQPQHF	TGCGCCAGCAGCCAAAACAGGGATCAGCCCCAGCATTTT
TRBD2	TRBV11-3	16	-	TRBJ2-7	CASSQRTGTSDYEQYF	TGTGCCAGCAGCCAACGTACCGGGACTAGCGATTACGAGCAGTACTTC
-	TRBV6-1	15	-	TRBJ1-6	CASKKRSSYNSPLHF	TGTGCCAGCAAGAAACGGAGCTCCTATAATTCACCCCTCCACTTT
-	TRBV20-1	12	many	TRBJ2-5	CSANAGRETQYF	TGCAGTGCTAACGCCGGGCGGGAGACCCAGTACTTC
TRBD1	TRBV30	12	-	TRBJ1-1	CAWDNRGLGAFF	TGTGCCTGGGATAACAGGGGGTTAGGGGCTTTCTTT
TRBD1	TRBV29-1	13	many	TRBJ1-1	CSVGTGRNTEAFF	TGCAGCGTAGGGACAGGGAGGAACACTGAAGCTTTCTTT
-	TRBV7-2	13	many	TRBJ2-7	CASSLETGVEQYF	TGTGCCAGCAGCCTAGAAACGGGGGTCGAGCAGTACTTC